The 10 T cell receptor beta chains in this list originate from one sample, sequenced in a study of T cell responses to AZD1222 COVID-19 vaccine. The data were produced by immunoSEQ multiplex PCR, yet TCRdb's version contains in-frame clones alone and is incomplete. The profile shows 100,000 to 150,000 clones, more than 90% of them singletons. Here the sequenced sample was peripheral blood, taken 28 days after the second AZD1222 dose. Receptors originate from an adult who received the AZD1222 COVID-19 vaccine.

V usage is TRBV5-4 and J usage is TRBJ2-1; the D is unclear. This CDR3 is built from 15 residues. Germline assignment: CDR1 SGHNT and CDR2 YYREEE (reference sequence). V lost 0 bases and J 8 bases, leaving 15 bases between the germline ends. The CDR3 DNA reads TGTGCCAGCAGCTTGGATTCCGGATCGGTGGATGAGCAGTTCTTC. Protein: CASSLDSGSVDEQFF.

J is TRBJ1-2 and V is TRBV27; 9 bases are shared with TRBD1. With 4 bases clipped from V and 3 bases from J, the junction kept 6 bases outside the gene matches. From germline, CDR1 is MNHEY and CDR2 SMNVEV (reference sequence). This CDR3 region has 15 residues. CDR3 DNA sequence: TGTGCCAGCAGTTCACGGGACAGGGAGTACTATGGCTACACCTTC. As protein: CASSSRDREYYGYTF.

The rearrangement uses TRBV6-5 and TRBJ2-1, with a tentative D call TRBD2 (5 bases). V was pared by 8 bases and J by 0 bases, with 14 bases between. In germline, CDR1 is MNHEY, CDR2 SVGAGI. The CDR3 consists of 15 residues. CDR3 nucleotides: TGTGCCAGCGCCGTTGACCGGGGCTCCTACAATGAGCAGTTCTTC. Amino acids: CASAVDRGSYNEQFF.

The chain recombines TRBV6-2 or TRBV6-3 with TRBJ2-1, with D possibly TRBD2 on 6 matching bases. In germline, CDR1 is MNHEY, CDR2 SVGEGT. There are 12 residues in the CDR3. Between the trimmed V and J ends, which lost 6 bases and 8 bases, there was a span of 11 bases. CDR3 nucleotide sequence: TGTGCCAGCAGCGGGCCGGGGGATGAGCAGTTCTTC. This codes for CASSGPGDEQFF.

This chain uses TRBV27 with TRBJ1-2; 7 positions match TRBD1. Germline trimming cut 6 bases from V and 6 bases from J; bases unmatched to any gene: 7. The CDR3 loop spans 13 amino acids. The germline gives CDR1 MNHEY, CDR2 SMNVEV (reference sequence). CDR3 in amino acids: CASRTTGRNGYTF. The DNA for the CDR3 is TGTGCCAGCAGGACGACAGGGAGGAATGGCTACACCTTC.

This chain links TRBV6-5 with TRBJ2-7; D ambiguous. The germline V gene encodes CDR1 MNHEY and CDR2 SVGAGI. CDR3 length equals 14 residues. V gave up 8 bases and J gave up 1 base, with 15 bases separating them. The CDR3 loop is CASSHLGISYEQYF. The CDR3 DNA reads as TGTGCCAGCTCCCATCTGGGGATATCCTACGAGCAGTACTTC.

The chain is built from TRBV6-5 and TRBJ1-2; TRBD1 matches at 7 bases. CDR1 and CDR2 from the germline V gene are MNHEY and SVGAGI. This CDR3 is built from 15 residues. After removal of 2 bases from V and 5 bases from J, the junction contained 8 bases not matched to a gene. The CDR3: CASSYSGGRGYGYTF. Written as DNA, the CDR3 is TGTGCCAGCAGTTACAGTGGAGGCAGGGGGTATGGCTACACCTTC.

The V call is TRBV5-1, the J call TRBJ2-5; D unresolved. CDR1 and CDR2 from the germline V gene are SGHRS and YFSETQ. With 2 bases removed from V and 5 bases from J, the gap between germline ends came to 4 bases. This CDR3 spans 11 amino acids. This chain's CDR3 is CASSFGETQYF. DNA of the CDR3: TGCGCCAGCAGCTTCGGGGAGACCCAGTACTTC. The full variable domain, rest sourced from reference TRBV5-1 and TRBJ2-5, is KAGVTQTPRYLIKTRGQQVTLSCSPISGHRSVSWYQQTPGQGLQFLFEYFSETQRNKGNFPGRFSGRQFSNSRSEMNVSTLELGDSALYLCASSFGETQYFGPGTRLLVL.

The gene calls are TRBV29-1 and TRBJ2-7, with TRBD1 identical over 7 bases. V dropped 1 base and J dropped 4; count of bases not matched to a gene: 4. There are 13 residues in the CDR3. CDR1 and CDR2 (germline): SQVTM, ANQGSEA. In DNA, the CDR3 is TGCAGCGTTGAAGGCACAGGGGTATACGAGCAGTACGTC. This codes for CSVEGTGVYEQYV.

For the CDR3, the DNA is TGTGCCAGCAGCTTAGTAGCGGGCCCGAGCACAGATACGCAGTATTTT. Protein sequence: CASSLVAGPSTDTQYF. This chain connects TRBV11-3 to TRBJ2-3; 7 bases agree with TRBD2. CDR3 length: 16 residues. J gave up 0 bases and V 1 base, and 4 bases lay outside the gene matches. Germline CDR1 SGHNT, CDR2 YENEEA.